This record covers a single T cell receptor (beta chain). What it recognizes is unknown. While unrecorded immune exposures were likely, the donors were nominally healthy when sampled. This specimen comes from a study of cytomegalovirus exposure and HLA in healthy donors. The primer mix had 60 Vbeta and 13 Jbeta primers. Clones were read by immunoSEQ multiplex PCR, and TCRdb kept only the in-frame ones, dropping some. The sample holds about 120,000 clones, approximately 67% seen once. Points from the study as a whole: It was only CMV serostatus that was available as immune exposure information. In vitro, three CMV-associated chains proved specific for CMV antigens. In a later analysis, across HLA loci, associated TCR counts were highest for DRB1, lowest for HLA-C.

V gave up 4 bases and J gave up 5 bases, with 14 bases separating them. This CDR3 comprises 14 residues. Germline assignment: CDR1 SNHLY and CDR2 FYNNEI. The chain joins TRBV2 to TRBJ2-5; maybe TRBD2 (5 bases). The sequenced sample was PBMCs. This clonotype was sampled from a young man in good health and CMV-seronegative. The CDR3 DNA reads TGTGCCAGCAGTGGCGGGCAGGCCTGGGAGACCCAGTACTTC. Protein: CASSGGQAWETQYF.